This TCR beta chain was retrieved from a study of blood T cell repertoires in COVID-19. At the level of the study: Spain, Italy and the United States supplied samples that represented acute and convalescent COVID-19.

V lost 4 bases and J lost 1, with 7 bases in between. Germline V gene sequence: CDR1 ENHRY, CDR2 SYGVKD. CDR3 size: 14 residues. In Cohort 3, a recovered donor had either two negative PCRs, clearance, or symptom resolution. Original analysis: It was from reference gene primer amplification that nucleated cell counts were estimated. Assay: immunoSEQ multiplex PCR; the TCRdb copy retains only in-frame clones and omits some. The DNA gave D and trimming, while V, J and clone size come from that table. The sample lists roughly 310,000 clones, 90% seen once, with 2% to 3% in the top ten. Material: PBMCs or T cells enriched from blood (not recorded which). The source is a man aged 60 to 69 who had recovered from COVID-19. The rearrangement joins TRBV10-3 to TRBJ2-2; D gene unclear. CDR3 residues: CAISVAENTGELFF. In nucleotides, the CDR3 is TGTGCCATCAGTGTGGCGGAGAACACCGGGGAGCTGTTTTTT.